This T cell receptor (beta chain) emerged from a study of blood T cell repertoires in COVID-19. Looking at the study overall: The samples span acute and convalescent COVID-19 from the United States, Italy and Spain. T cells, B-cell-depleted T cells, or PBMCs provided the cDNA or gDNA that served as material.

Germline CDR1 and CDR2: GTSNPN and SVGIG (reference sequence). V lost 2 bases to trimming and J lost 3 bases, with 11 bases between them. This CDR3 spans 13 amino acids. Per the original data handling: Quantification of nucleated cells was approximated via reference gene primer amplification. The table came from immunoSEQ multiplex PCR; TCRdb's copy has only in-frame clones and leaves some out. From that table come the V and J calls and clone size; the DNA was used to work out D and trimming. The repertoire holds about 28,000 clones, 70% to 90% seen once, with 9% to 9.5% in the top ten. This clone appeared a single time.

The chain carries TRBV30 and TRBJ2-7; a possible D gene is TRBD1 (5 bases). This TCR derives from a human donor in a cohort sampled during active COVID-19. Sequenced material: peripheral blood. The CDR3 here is CAWSPSRVYEQYF. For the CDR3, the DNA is TGTGCCTGGAGTCCTTCCAGGGTCTACGAGCAGTACTTC.